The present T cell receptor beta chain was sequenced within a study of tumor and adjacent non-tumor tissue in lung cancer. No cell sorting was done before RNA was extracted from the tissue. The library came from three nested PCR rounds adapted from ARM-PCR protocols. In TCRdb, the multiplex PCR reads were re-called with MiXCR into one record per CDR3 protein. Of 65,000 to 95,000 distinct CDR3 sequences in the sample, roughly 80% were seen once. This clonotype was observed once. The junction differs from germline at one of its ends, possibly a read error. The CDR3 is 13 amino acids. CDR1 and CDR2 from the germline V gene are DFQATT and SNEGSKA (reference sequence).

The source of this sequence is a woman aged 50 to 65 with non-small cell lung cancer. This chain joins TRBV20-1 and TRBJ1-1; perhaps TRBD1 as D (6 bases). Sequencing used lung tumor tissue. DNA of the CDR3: TGCAATGCTACCCGGACAGCGTACACTGAAGCTTTCTTT. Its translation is CNATRTAYTEAFF.